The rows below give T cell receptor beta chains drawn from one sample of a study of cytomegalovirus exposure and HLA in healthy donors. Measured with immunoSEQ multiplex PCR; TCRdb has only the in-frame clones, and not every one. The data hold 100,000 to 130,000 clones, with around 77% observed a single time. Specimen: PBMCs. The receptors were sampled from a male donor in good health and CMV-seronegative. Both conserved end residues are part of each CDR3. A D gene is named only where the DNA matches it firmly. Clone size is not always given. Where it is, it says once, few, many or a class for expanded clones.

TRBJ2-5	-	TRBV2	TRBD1	CASSDVKGARETQYF	TGTGCCAGCAGTGACGTTAAGGGGGCTAGGGAGACCCAGTACTTC
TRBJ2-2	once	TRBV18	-	CASSPRGTATGELFF	TGTGCCAGCTCACCTCGTGGCACCGCCACCGGGGAGCTGTTTTTT
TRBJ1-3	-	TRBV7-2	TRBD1	CASSRDSSGNTIYF	TGTGCCAGCAGCAGGGACAGCTCTGGAAACACCATATATTTT
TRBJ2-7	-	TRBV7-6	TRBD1	CASSSGTGVKDEQYF	TGTGCCAGCAGCTCAGGGACAGGGGTTAAAGACGAGCAGTACTTC
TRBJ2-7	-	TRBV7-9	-	CASSLSPGSYEQYF	TGTGCCAGCAGCCTCAGTCCAGGGTCCTACGAGCAGTACTTC
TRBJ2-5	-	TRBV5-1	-	CASSFRGLQETQYF	TGCGCCAGCAGCTTCCGAGGGTTACAAGAGACCCAGTACTTC
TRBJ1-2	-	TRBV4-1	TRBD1	CASSRNDRDYGYTF	TGCGCCAGCAGCCGGAACGACAGGGATTATGGCTACACCTTC
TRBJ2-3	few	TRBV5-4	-	CASSLEGSTDTQYF	TGTGCCAGCAGCTTGGAGGGGAGCACAGATACGCAGTATTTT
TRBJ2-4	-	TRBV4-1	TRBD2	CASSQEGQGGLAGAKNIQYF	TGCGCCAGCAGCCAAGAAGGACAGGGAGGACTAGCGGGAGCCAAAAACATTCAGTACTTC
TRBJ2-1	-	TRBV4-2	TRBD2	CASSQDATSGSPYNEQFF	TGTGCCAGCAGCCAAGATGCGACTAGCGGGAGTCCCTACAATGAGCAGTTCTTC
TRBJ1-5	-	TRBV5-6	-	CASSYQGQPQHF	TGTGCCAGCAGCTACCAGGGGCAGCCCCAGCATTTT
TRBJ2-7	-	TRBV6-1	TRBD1	CASSETGNPSYEQYF	TGTGCCAGCAGCGAGACAGGGAATCCTTCCTACGAGCAGTACTTC
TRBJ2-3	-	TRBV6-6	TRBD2	CASSYWGRDTDTQYF	TGTGCCAGCAGTTACTGGGGGAGGGACACAGATACGCAGTATTTT
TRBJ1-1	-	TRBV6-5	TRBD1	CASRPDRGMNTEAFF	TGTGCCAGCAGGCCGGACAGGGGTATGAACACTGAAGCTTTCTTT
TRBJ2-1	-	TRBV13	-	CASSSLGVDLNNEQFF	TGTGCCAGCAGCTCCCTGGGAGTTGATTTAAACAATGAGCAGTTCTTC
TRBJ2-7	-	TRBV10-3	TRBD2	CAISASGRLNEQYF	TGTGCCATCAGTGCTAGCGGGAGGCTCAACGAGCAGTACTTC
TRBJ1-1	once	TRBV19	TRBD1	CASMRGTGNTEAFF	TGTGCCAGTATGCGGGGGACAGGGAACACTGAAGCTTTCTTT
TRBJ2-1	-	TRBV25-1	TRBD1	CASSAIGQGGYNEQFF	TGTGCCAGCAGCGCAATCGGACAGGGGGGTTACAATGAGCAGTTCTTC
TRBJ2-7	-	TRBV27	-	CASSIKGGDSYEQYF	TGTGCCAGCAGCATAAAAGGGGGAGATTCCTACGAGCAGTACTTC
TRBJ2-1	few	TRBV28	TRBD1	CASSVRTGVGNEQFF	TGTGCCAGCAGTGTCCGGACAGGGGTGGGCAATGAGCAGTTCTTC
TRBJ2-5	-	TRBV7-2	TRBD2	CASSLGLAGGSGTQYF	TGTGCCAGCAGCTTAGGGCTAGCGGGAGGTTCAGGGACCCAGTACTTC
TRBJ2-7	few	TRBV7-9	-	CASSLSRGFEQYF	TGTGCCAGCAGCTTATCTAGGGGTTTCGAGCAGTACTTC
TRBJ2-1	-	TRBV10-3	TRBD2	CAISVASGSLEQFF	TGTGCCATCAGTGTGGCTAGCGGGAGCCTTGAGCAGTTCTTC
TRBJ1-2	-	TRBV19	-	CASTPGLRIYGYTF	TGTGCCAGTACTCCGGGACTCCGGATCTATGGCTACACCTTC
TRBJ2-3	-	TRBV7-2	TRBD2	CASSFSGRDADTQYF	TGTGCCAGCAGCTTTAGCGGGAGGGACGCAGATACGCAGTATTTT
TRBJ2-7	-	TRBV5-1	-	CASNSDSSYEQYF	TGCGCCAGCAATAGCGATTCCTCCTACGAGCAGTACTTC
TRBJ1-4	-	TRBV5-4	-	CASSLGSGGEDEKLFF	TGTGCCAGCAGCTTGGGATCGGGGGGCGAGGATGAAAAACTGTTTTTT
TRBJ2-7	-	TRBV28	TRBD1	CASSFGLDLWDSSYEQYF	TGTGCCAGCAGTTTCGGCTTAGATCTGTGGGACAGTTCCTACGAGCAGTACTTC
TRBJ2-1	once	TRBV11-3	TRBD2	CASSERLAGVNEQFF	TGTGCCAGCAGCGAAAGACTAGCGGGAGTCAATGAGCAGTTCTTC
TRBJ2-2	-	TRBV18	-	CASSEQGHTGELFF	TGTGCCAGCTCAGAGCAGGGGCACACCGGGGAGCTGTTTTTT
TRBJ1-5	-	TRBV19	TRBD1	CASSPPDRGGGNQPQHF	TGTGCCAGTAGTCCCCCGGACAGGGGAGGTGGCAATCAGCCCCAGCATTTT
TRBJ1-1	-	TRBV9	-	CASSVEGSTNTEAFF	TGTGCCAGCAGCGTAGAGGGGTCTACTAACACTGAAGCTTTCTTT
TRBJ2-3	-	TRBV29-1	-	CSVEVSGTDTQYF	TGCAGCGTTGAAGTGAGTGGCACAGATACGCAGTATTTT
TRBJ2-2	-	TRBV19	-	CASNRGRSAGELFF	TGTGCCAGTAATCGGGGAAGGAGCGCCGGGGAGCTGTTTTTT
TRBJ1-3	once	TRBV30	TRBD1	CAWAADRVGNTIYF	TGTGCCTGGGCCGCTGACAGGGTTGGAAACACCATATATTTT
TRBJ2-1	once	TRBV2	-	CASFEEGWDEQFF	TGTGCCAGCTTTGAGGAGGGTTGGGATGAGCAGTTCTTC
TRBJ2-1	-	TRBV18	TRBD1	CASSPTGPQPGNEQFF	TGTGCCAGCTCACCGACAGGGCCACAGCCGGGGAATGAGCAGTTCTTC
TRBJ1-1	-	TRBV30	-	CAWSQALWTEAFF	TGTGCCTGGAGTCAAGCCCTGTGGACTGAAGCTTTCTTT
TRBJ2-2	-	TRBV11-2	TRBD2	CASSFLLAGGEAGELFF	TGTGCCAGCAGCTTTCTTCTAGCGGGAGGTGAAGCCGGGGAGCTGTTTTTT
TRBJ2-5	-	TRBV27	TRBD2	CASSPLGTSGYQETQYF	TGTGCCAGCAGCCCTTTAGGGACTAGCGGGTACCAAGAGACCCAGTACTTC